The 25 T cell receptor beta chains listed next were all sequenced from one sample in a study of T cells in Graves' hyperthyroidism and ophthalmopathy. Template material for amplifying TCR beta CDR3 regions consisted of RNA transcripts. In the first-round RT-PCR of the TCR CDR3, the HTBI primer set was used. In TCRdb, the multiplex PCR reads were re-called with MiXCR into one record per CDR3 protein. The table includes approximately 400,000 distinct CDR3 sequences, about 15% detected once. The source material was blood. These receptors were collected from a woman aged 30 to 39 with Graves' hyperthyroidism.

This clonotype was detected a few times. The chain uses TRBV20-1 and TRBJ1-3; 7 positions match TRBD1. The V and J ends lost 5 bases and 2 bases, in that order; junction bases with no gene match: 6. The length of the CDR3 is 14 residues. Germline CDR1 DFQATT, CDR2 SNEGSKA (reference sequence). CDR3 sequence: CSARAGQAGNTIYF. The DNA for the CDR3 is TGCAGTGCTCGAGCTGGACAGGCTGGAAACACCATATATTTT.

This clonotype was seen repeatedly, ten times or more. This chain joins TRBV12-3 or TRBV12-4 and TRBJ1-2; a possible D gene is TRBD1 (5 bases). This CDR3 comprises 13 residues. The germline V and J ends were trimmed by 3 bases and 8 bases, with 13 bases remaining between them. The CDR3 is CASSFKGKEGYTF. CDR3 DNA: TGTGCCAGCAGTTTCAAGGGGAAAGAGGGCTACACCTTC.

This clonotype was counted at least ten times. The chain is built from TRBV20-1 and TRBJ2-1, with no clear D. Germline CDR1 is DFQATT and CDR2 is SNEGSKA (reference sequence). V lost 0 bases, J lost 0 bases, and 12 bases lay in between. The CDR3 contains 16 residues. CDR3 residues: CSARDLTGSSYNEQFF. DNA of the CDR3: TGCAGTGCTAGAGATCTTACCGGAAGCTCCTACAATGAGCAGTTCTTC.

This clonotype has only a few counts. The chain links TRBV29-1 to TRBJ2-1; the match to TRBD2 covers 7 bases. There are 12 residues in the CDR3. Germline CDR1 and CDR2: SQVTM and ANQGSEA. The CDR3 region is CGAGLADNEQFF. In nucleotides, the CDR3 is TGCGGCGCAGGGCTAGCGGACAATGAGCAGTTCTTC.

Only a few counts were recorded for this clonotype. The chain uses TRBV10-3 and TRBJ2-5; 7 nucleotides match TRBD1. The germline V gene has CDR1 ENHRY and CDR2 SYGVKD. V shed 3 bases, J shed 4 bases, and the junction held 5 bases outside the gene matches. The CDR3 covers 14 residues. CDR3 sequence reads: CAISDNSGGETQYF. The CDR3 coding sequence is TGTGCCATCAGTGACAATTCAGGGGGAGAGACCCAGTACTTC.

The table lists this clonotype with many counts. V gene TRBV2 combines with J gene TRBJ1-3, with unresolved D. This CDR3 comprises 14 residues. Trimming shortened V by 6 bases and J by 3 bases, and 12 bases separated the two germline ends. Germline V CDR1 and CDR2: SNHLY, FYNNEI. CDR3 region: CASSRNGLGNTIYF. CDR3 DNA: TGTGCCAGCAGCCGCAACGGGCTTGGAAACACCATATATTTT.

The table lists this clonotype with a few counts. The chain recombines TRBV5-8 with TRBJ2-3, with a weak D call TRBD1 (6 bases). Trimming took off 7 bases at V and 3 bases at J, with 12 bases between the two ends. Germline V gene lookup returns CDR1 SGHTS and CDR2 YDEGEE. The CDR3 has 13 amino acids. The DNA for the CDR3 is TGTGCCAGCTATGGACAGACAACAGATACGCAGTATTTT. Amino acids: CASYGQTTDTQYF.

This clonotype came up once. The rearrangement links TRBV9 to TRBJ2-5, with D unresolved. Germline CDR1 SGDLS, CDR2 YYNGEE. The CDR3 totals 14 residues. V was shortened by 4 bases and J by 2 bases, with 12 bases between the two germline ends. For the CDR3, the DNA is TGTGCCAGCAGCCCCCTTGGGCGGCAAGAGACCCAGTACTTC. Amino acids: CASSPLGRQETQYF.

The chain recombines TRBV7-9 with TRBJ2-1; 14 nucleotides line up with TRBD2. The trim removed 7 bases at V and 5 bases at J, leaving 25 bases unmatched. CDR1 is SEHNR, CDR2 FQNEAQ, per germline (reference sequence). The CDR3 contains 22 residues. The CDR3 spells CASTPRLRTSGRSLKGDNEQFF. The CDR3 DNA follows: TGTGCCAGCACCCCCAGACTGAGGACTAGCGGGAGGTCCTTGAAGGGGGACAATGAGCAGTTCTTC. Full variable domain (outside the CDR3, taken from reference TRBV7-9 and TRBJ2-1): DTGVSQNPRHKITKRGQNVTFRCDPISEHNRLYWYRQTLGQGPEFLTYFQNEAQLEKSRLLSDRFSAERPKGSFSTLEIQRTEQGDSAMYLCASTPRLRTSGRSLKGDNEQFFGPGTRLTVL.

This clonotype has more than one count but fewer than ten. The chain uses TRBV6-2 or TRBV6-3 and TRBJ2-2, with D possibly called TRBD1 or TRBD2 (5 bases each). This CDR3 has 16 residues. CDR1 is MNHEY, CDR2 SVGEGT, per germline. V lost 6 bases and J 3 bases, leaving 17 bases between the germline ends. CDR3 protein: CASSQLPGTHTGELFF. The CDR3 DNA follows: TGTGCCAGCAGCCAACTCCCCGGGACCCACACCGGGGAGCTGTTTTTT.

This clonotype was seen many times. This CDR3 is CASRLDGGPNTEAFF. The CDR3 nucleotides are TGTGCCAGCAGATTGGACGGCGGTCCAAACACTGAAGCTTTCTTT. The V gene is TRBV6-1, the J gene TRBJ1-1; D unclear. The CDR3 extends over 15 amino acids. The germline V gene has CDR1 MNHNS and CDR2 SASEGT. V was pared by 6 bases and J by 2 bases, with 16 bases between.

This clonotype was observed at least ten times. The chain has TRBV12-3 or TRBV12-4 and TRBJ2-1; maybe TRBD2 (5 bases). The CDR3 covers 15 residues. Trimming took off 3 bases at V and 6 bases at J, with 15 bases between the two ends. The CDR3 bases are TGTGCCAGCAGTTTGGGTTCGGACTCACTCAATGAGCAGTTCTTC. Protein: CASSLGSDSLNEQFF.

The chain recombines TRBV14 with TRBJ1-6; no clear D. Germline V gene sequence: CDR1 SGHDN, CDR2 FVKESK. V was shortened by 5 bases and J by 9 bases, with 14 bases between the two germline ends. This CDR3 spans 14 amino acids. The CDR3 spells CASSAYPGSSPLHF. In nucleotides, the CDR3 is TGTGCCAGCAGCGCGTATCCGGGTTCTTCACCCCTCCACTTT.

This clonotype has only a few counts. This rearrangement joins TRBV20-1 to TRBJ2-1; D is unresolved. The germline CDR1 and CDR2 sequences are DFQATT and SNEGSKA (reference sequence). The CDR3 length is 15 residues. Trimming pared 4 bases from V and 0 bases from J, leaving 13 bases between. CDR3 sequence reads: CSAIRVGFSYNEQFF. The CDR3 DNA sequence: TGCAGTGCTATCCGTGTAGGGTTCTCCTACAATGAGCAGTTCTTC.

The V call is TRBV5-6, the J call TRBJ2-3; D possibly corresponds to TRBD1 (6 bases). From germline, CDR1 is SGHDT and CDR2 YYEEEE. This CDR3 is 14 amino acids long. V was clipped by 4 bases and J by 3 bases, with 12 bases between them. The DNA of the CDR3 is TGTGCCAGCAGCCCCGGACAGTGGACAGATACGCAGTATTTT. Protein sequence: CASSPGQWTDTQYF.

The sample holds many counts of this clonotype. This chain uses TRBV7-2 with TRBJ1-5; perhaps TRBD1 as D (5 bases). This CDR3 has 14 residues. Germline CDR1 SGHTA, CDR2 FQGNSA. V lost 5 bases, J lost 5 bases, and 13 bases lay in between. CDR3 bases: TGTGCCAGCAGCGCCGGGACGGCTGATCAGCCCCAGCATTTT. Translated: CASSAGTADQPQHF.

The V and J genes are TRBV5-1 and TRBJ2-1, with 11 bases identical to TRBD2. The CDR3 loop spans 17 amino acids. Unmatched junction bases numbered 6, after V lost 4 bases and J lost 0 bases. The germline V gene has CDR1 SGHRS and CDR2 YFSETQ. The CDR3 nucleotides are TGCGCCAGCAGCGGGGGACTAGCGGTGAGCTCCTACAATGAGCAGTTCTTC. Translation: CASSGGLAVSSYNEQFF.

In this sample, this clonotype turned up many times. This chain uses TRBV7-9 with TRBJ1-1, with D hard to call. Germline CDR1 and CDR2: SEHNR and FQNEAQ (reference sequence). The length of the CDR3 is 14 residues. Trimming left V 5 bases short and J 4 bases short, with 14 bases between. DNA of the CDR3: TGTGCCAGCAGCCCCGGCCTCGGCGGCACTGAAGCTTTCTTT. It encodes CASSPGLGGTEAFF.

There are many counts of this clonotype. The rearrangement joins TRBV27 to TRBJ2-1, with 8 bases lining up with TRBD2. The CDR3 covers 16 residues. With V trimmed by 2 bases and J by 4 bases, 7 bases remained unmatched. CDR1 and CDR2 from the germline V gene are MNHEY and SMNVEV (reference sequence). The CDR3 is CASSLTSGPLYNEQFF. The CDR3 DNA follows: TGTGCCAGCAGTTTAACTAGCGGTCCCCTATACAATGAGCAGTTCTTC.

As to this clonotype: A much larger clone lies a single base off, so this may be a read error. This chain joins TRBV5-5 and TRBJ1-5; D might be TRBD1 (6 bases). This CDR3 spans 15 amino acids. Germline V gives CDR1 SGHKS, CDR2 YYEKEE (reference sequence). DNA of the CDR3: TGTGCCAGCCGCCGCACCTGGGACAACAATCAGCCCCGGCATTTT. It encodes CASRRTWDNNQPRHF.

The CDR3 is CAISGWTGYDTQYF. CDR3 in DNA: TGTGCCATCAGTGGTTGGACTGGCTATGATACGCAGTATTTT. The chain couples TRBV10-3 to TRBJ2-3; D is possibly TRBD2 (5 bases). The germline V gene encodes CDR1 ENHRY and CDR2 SYGVKD. The ends were cut back, 4 bases at V and 6 bases at J, with 14 bases in the middle. The CDR3 extends over 14 amino acids.

The table lists this clonotype with many counts. The chain carries TRBV12-3 or TRBV12-4 and TRBJ1-6, with unresolved D. The CDR3 spans 12 residues. Trimming shortened V by 5 bases and J by 11 bases, and 10 bases separated the two germline ends. CDR3: CASSPRLPPLHF. The CDR3 DNA reads TGTGCCAGCAGTCCCCGGTTACCACCCCTCCACTTT.

The table lists this clonotype with many counts. This chain links TRBV6-1 with TRBJ2-5; D tentatively reads TRBD1 or TRBD2 (7 bases each). The germline gives CDR1 MNHNS, CDR2 SASEGT. The V end lost 6 bases, the J end lost 2 bases, and 19 bases lay between the germline ends. The CDR3 consists of 16 residues. The CDR3 protein is CASRPGGEYVQETQYF. CDR3 nucleotide sequence: TGTGCCAGCAGACCAGGGGGGGAATACGTACAAGAGACCCAGTACTTC.

The V call is TRBV10-2, the J call TRBJ2-1, with TRBD1 matching over 11 bases. V trimming: 4 bases; J trimming: 12 bases; junction bases outside the gene matches: 11. In germline, CDR1 is WSHSY, CDR2 SAAADI. The CDR3 is 15 residues long. The CDR3 DNA follows: TGCGCCAGCAGTGCGGACAGGGGGCCCAATGAAGGGCAGTTCTTC. It codes for CASSADRGPNEGQFF.

The chain links TRBV6-2 or TRBV6-3 to TRBJ2-2; 10 positions match TRBD2. Germline V gene sequence: CDR1 MNHEY, CDR2 SVGEGT. The CDR3 is 15 amino acids. With 2 bases clipped from V and 8 bases from J, the junction kept 5 bases outside the gene matches. The CDR3 spells CASSYASGRSGELFF. CDR3 nucleotide sequence: TGTGCCAGCAGTTACGCTAGCGGGAGATCTGGGGAGCTGTTTTTT.